This T cell receptor (beta chain) was found in a study of metastatic and nonmetastatic thyroid tumors. About the research overall: Peripheral blood and tumor or nodule samples from malignant and benign thyroid patients were compared.

Study results and caveats: Reports indicated that malignant thyroid tumors showed significantly higher TCR beta diversity than benign nodules did, in blood and tumor.

Study processing details: Using the CDR3 differences seen across clinicopathological groups, the authors built a distant-metastasis classifier for papillary thyroid cancer, which was meant to discriminate distant-metastatic patients. TCRdb re-called the PCR reads through MiXCR. What appears here as the V and J calls and clone size reflects TCRdb's work, not the paper's. This repertoire shows around 20,000 clones, approximately 22% found once; its top ten account for around 7.8%. The CDR3 consists of 14 residues. The germline V gene has CDR1 MNHEY and CDR2 SMNVEV (reference sequence). With 1 base removed from V and 7 bases from J, the gap between germline ends came to 8 bases. This clone was counted a few times. Its target is unknown. None of the patients had undergone any treatment ahead of thyroid surgery.

The origin of this receptor is a female donor with papillary thyroid cancer or a benign thyroid nodule (not recorded which). Some clones in this sample may be carry-over from other donors' samples. The sample taken for sequencing was adjacent normal tissue. J is TRBJ1-6 and V is TRBV27; D remains ambiguous. Written as DNA, the CDR3 is TGTGCCAGCAGTTTATTTCCGGGGAATTCACCCCTCCACTTT. Its translation: CASSLFPGNSPLHF.